This T cell receptor beta chain originates from a study of beta chain features in type 1 diabetes. Whole-study findings and limits: Type 1 diabetes patients had moderately but significantly shorter TCRB CDR3s in all four CD4+ subsets.

In regard to this clone: Its antigen is unknown.

Of the isolated RNA, all was reverse transcribed, and so the sequenced material was expressed TCRB transcripts. TCRdb keeps only in-frame clones here, not all; method: immunoSEQ multiplex PCR. The sample carries roughly 730,000 clones, roughly 13% recorded once. With 5 bases removed from V and 2 bases from J, the gap between germline ends came to 7 bases. The CDR3 consists of 12 residues. The germline CDR1 and CDR2 sequences are SEHNR and FQNEAQ (reference sequence). This chain joins TRBV7-9 and TRBJ2-7; no clear D. The sample comprised naive CD4+ T cells from blood. The clonotype was recovered from a young man with type 1 diabetes. The CDR3 reads CASSQTTYEQYF. CDR3 sequence (DNA): TGTGCCAGCAGCCAGACCACCTACGAGCAGTACTTC.